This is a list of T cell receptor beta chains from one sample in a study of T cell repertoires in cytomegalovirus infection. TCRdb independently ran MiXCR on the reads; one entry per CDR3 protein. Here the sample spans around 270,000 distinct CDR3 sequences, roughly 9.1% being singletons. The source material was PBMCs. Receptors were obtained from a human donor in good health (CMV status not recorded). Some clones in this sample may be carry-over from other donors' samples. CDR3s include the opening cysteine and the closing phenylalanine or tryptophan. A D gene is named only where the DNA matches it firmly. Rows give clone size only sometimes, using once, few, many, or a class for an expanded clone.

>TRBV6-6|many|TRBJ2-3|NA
CASSYGSSTDTQYF
TGTGCCAGCAGTTACGGGTCTAGCACAGATACGCAGTATTTT
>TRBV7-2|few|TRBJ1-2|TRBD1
CASSQLQGNRVGGYTF
TGTGCCAGCAGCCAATTACAGGGGAACAGGGTTGGTGGCTACACCTTC
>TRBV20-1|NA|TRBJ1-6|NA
CSVWRPGTSPGNSPLHF
TGCAGTGTTTGGCGTCCCGGGACCAGCCCGGGAAATTCACCCCTCCACTTT
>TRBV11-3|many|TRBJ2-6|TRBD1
CASSHQGVDGANVLTF
TGTGCCAGCAGCCATCAGGGGGTTGATGGGGCCAACGTCCTGACTTTC
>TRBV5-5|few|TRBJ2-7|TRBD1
CASSWDRAGYEQYF
TGTGCCAGCAGTTGGGACAGGGCGGGCTACGAGCAGTACTTC
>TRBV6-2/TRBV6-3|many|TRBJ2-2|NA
CASGRGTMRDTGELFF
TGTGCCAGCGGACGAGGGACCATGCGGGACACCGGGGAGCTGTTTTTT
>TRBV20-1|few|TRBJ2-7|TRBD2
CSVAGGTRSYEQYF
TGCAGTGTAGCGGGAGGAACAAGATCCTACGAGCAGTACTTC
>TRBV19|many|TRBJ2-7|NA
CASTPFWSSYEQYF
TGTGCCAGTACCCCCTTTTGGAGTAGCTACGAGCAGTACTTC
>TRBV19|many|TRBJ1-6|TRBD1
CATNAGTAWDSPLHF
TGTGCCACTAACGCCGGGACAGCCTGGGATTCACCCCTCCACTTT
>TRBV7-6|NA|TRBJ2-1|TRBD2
CASRPNGGAPYNEQFF
TGTGCCAGCAGACCTAACGGGGGGGCCCCCTACAATGAGCAGTTCTTC
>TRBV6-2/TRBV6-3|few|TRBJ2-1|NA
CASSYLSEPYNEQFF
TGTGCCAGCAGCTATCTGTCAGAACCCTACAATGAGCAGTTCTTC
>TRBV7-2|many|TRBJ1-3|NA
CASSDRGVSGNTIYF
TGTGCCAGCAGCGATAGGGGGGTATCTGGAAACACCATATATTTT
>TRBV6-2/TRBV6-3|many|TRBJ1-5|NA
CATGPTASNQPQHF
TGTGCCACCGGACCGACAGCTAGCAATCAGCCCCAGCATTTT
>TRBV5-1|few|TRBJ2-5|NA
CASSRQTGRQETQYF
TGCGCCAGCAGCCGGCAGACAGGGAGGCAAGAGACCCAGTACTTC
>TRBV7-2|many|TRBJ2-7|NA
CASSLAGLQLLGEQYF
TGTGCCAGCAGCTTAGCCGGCCTCCAGCTCCTAGGCGAGCAGTACTTC
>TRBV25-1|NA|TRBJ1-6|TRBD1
CASSNPQGNYNSPLHF
TGTGCCAGCAGTAATCCACAGGGGAATTATAATTCACCCCTCCACTTT
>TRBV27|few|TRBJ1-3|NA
CASSLRGPGNTIYF
TGTGCCAGCAGTTTAAGAGGGCCCGGAAACACCATATATTTT
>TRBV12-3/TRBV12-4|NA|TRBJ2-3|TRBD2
CASSFRGGDTQYF
TGTGCCAGCAGTTTCCGGGGGGGAGATACGCAGTATTTT